The T cell receptor beta chain described here comes from a study of T cell responses to AZD1222 COVID-19 vaccine. Across the whole study: Second-dose intervals near 4 or 12 weeks were combined. Broader study findings: Among vaccine-associated CD4 TCRs, coverage spanned spike, with dominance at 160-218 and 743-854. Breadth and depth of Spike-specific TCRs rose after two AZD1222 doses. Just a handful of AZD1222 recipients were seropositive at baseline.

TCRdb's copy holds only in-frame clones and misses some; the assay was immunoSEQ multiplex PCR. The sample includes roughly 100,000 clones, approximately 88% of them seen just once. Comment on this clone: As yet, its antigen is unknown.

Germline CDR1 reads SGHTS; CDR2 reads YDEGEE. After removal of 5 bases from V and 3 bases from J, the junction contained 8 bases not matched to a gene. CDR3 length: 14 amino acids. The sample consisted of peripheral blood, taken on day 0 of AZD1222 vaccination. The chain couples TRBV5-8 to TRBJ2-7; 7 bases align to TRBD1. This TCR derives from an adult in good health. CDR3 DNA sequence: TGTGCCAGCAGGATCCCGGGACAGAACTACGAGCAGTACTTC. It specifies CASRIPGQNYEQYF.